This TCR beta chain was found in a study of blood T cell repertoires in COVID-19. About the research overall: Researchers got acute and convalescent COVID-19 samples from the United States, Italy and Spain. In each case, the material was cDNA or gDNA derived from T cells, B-cell-depleted T cells, or PBMCs.

J gave up 6 bases and V 2 bases, and 6 bases lay outside the gene matches. The germline V gene encodes CDR1 MNHEY and CDR2 SVGAGI. The CDR3 covers 14 residues. The authors' processing: Estimation of nucleated cell counts relied on the amplification of reference gene primers. The protocol was immunoSEQ multiplex PCR, while the TCRdb copy is restricted to in-frame clones and leaves out a portion. V and J calls and clone size are those listed in that table; D and trimming were worked out from the DNA. The sample contains 270,000 or so clones, approximately 81% of which appear only once. This receptor was taken from a woman between 18 and 29 years old with acute or convalescent COVID-19. The V and J genes are TRBV6-5 and TRBJ1-2; the match to TRBD1 covers 7 bases. Material for sequencing was peripheral blood. This chain's CDR3 is CASSYKGAGDGYTF. The CDR3 bases are TGTGCCAGCAGTTACAAGGGGGCAGGGGATGGCTACACCTTC.